The present entry profiles one TCR beta chain with its context. These data originate in a study of TIL therapy for anti-PD-1-resistant metastatic lung cancer. Study-wide background: Tumors were harvested before any PD-1/PD-L1 blockade. Tumors had a median PD-L1 proportion score of approximately 6%.

The libraries were made with immunoSEQ v3. Each library reached roughly 1.9 million read pairs, or roughly 5-6 million at deep level. Generated by immunoSEQ multiplex PCR, the TCRdb table keeps only in-frame clones and is missing some. Here the sample spans 55,000 to 60,000 clones, around four fifths being singletons. This sample's time point: pre-treatment sample, taken before nivolumab and TIL therapy. Germline V gene lookup returns CDR1 SGHAT and CDR2 FQNNGV. CDR3 length equals 17 residues. The junction had 9 bases not matched to a gene; V was cut back by 5 bases and J by 1 base. The chain has TRBV11-2 and TRBJ1-5; 9 bases align to TRBD1. The sample consisted of blood, taken at baseline. This TCR was recovered from a person between 25 and 80 years old with non-small cell lung cancer. The CDR3 region has the DNA TGTGCCAGCAGCCCAAAGGGAGGACAGGGGAGCAATCAGCCCCAGCATTTT. Translated, it gives CASSPKGGQGSNQPQHF.